These 26 T cell receptor beta chains originate from one sample sequenced in a study of blood T cell repertoires in COVID-19. The protocol was immunoSEQ multiplex PCR, while the TCRdb copy is restricted to in-frame clones and leaves out a portion. The repertoire holds around 500,000 clones, with approximately 85% as singletons. The sequencing sample was made of peripheral blood. These receptors were obtained from a human donor in a cohort sampled during active COVID-19.

The chain is built from TRBV5-4 and TRBJ2-7; 10 nucleotides match TRBD2. The CDR3 is made up of 16 amino acids. The J segment lost 5 bases and the V segment lost 4 bases, leaving 12 bases of the junction unmatched. CDR1 and CDR2 from the germline V gene are SGHNT and YYREEE (reference sequence). Written as DNA, the CDR3 is TGTGCCAGCAGCCGGAGAGCGGGAGGGCCGGGGGACGAGCAGTACTTC. This encodes CASSRRAGGPGDEQYF.

J is TRBJ2-1 and V is TRBV19; 9 nucleotides match TRBD2. The CDR3 covers 16 residues. V shed 2 bases, J shed 4 bases, and the junction held 6 bases outside the gene matches. Germline CDR1 and CDR2: LNHDA and SQIVND (reference sequence). CDR3 coding DNA: TGTGCCAGTAGTATACTAGCGGGGACACCTTACAATGAGCAGTTCTTC. As protein: CASSILAGTPYNEQFF.

The gene calls are TRBV18 and TRBJ1-1, with 10 bases matching TRBD1. CDR1 KGHSH and CDR2 LQKENI come from the germline V gene. The V segment lost 0 bases and the J segment 5 bases; nucleotides outside the gene matches: 3. The CDR3 extends over 15 amino acids. CDR3 bases: TGTGCCAGCTCACCACCGACAGGGGGCAAGACTGAAGCTTTCTTT. Protein: CASSPPTGGKTEAFF.

The genes are TRBV6-5 and TRBJ2-7; 10 nucleotides line up with TRBD2. CDR1 and CDR2 from the germline V gene are MNHEY and SVGAGI. This CDR3 is built from 15 residues. After removal of 5 bases from V and 2 bases from J, the junction contained 6 bases not matched to a gene. This CDR3 reads CASSMSGRAAYEQYF. The CDR3 bases are TGTGCCAGCAGTATGAGCGGGAGGGCAGCCTACGAGCAGTACTTC.

The chain employs TRBV3-1 (or the pseudogene TRBV3-2) and TRBJ1-2, with 9 bases that match TRBD1. The junction had 8 bases not matched to a gene; V was cut back by 3 bases and J by 0 bases. CDR1 is LGHDT, CDR2 YNNKEL, per germline (reference sequence). This CDR3 is built from 17 residues. CDR3 protein: CASSHRPGTGPNYGYTF. The CDR3 DNA is TGTGCCAGCAGCCACCGCCCCGGGACAGGGCCTAACTATGGCTACACCTTC.

The V gene is TRBV15, the J gene TRBJ2-3; D ambiguous. Trimming took 0 bases from V and 5 from J, leaving 15 bases between them. The germline V gene encodes CDR1 LNHNV and CDR2 YYDKDF (reference sequence). The CDR3 totals 16 residues. The DNA for the CDR3 is TGTGCCACCAGCAGAGATCGAGGCTCAATCGTAGATACGCAGTATTTT. Translating gives CATSRDRGSIVDTQYF.

In its sample, this clone was seen once. The V and J genes are TRBV6-2 or TRBV6-3 and TRBJ2-7, with 9 bases matching TRBD1. J gave up 3 bases and V 5 bases, and 11 bases lay outside the gene matches. This CDR3 spans 16 amino acids. Germline loops: CDR1 MNHEY, CDR2 SVGEGT. The CDR3: CASSPSGTGNHYEQYF. The CDR3 nucleotides read TGTGCCAGCAGTCCCAGTGGGACAGGGAACCACTACGAGCAGTACTTC.

The count of this clone is one. CDR3 DNA: TGTGCCAGCAGCAGTAGTGGTCCGGGTAAACTGTTTTTT. This gives the protein CASSSSGPGKLFF. The chain couples TRBV7-9 to TRBJ1-4; no definite D call. The germline V and J ends were trimmed by 5 bases and 11 bases, with 15 bases remaining between them. Germline V gene sequence: CDR1 SEHNR, CDR2 FQNEAQ (reference sequence). The CDR3 length is 13 residues.

The V gene is TRBV6-5, the J gene TRBJ1-2; no clear D gene. V shed 6 bases and J shed 3 bases, with 17 bases lying between them. CDR3 size: 15 residues. Germline CDR1 MNHEY, CDR2 SVGAGI. The CDR3: CASRDSHQPHYGYTF. The CDR3 DNA reads as TGTGCCAGCAGGGACTCCCATCAGCCGCACTATGGCTACACCTTC.

The chain couples TRBV7-2 to TRBJ2-3, with 12 bases identical to TRBD2. The CDR3 is 17 residues long. J was trimmed by 0 bases and V by 1 base; bases with no gene match: 2. Per the germline V gene, CDR1 is SGHTA and CDR2 is FQGNSA. CDR3 sequence (DNA): TGTGCCAGCAGCTTAGTTGGGACTAGCGGGAGCACAGATACGCAGTATTTT. Its translation is CASSLVGTSGSTDTQYF.

The chain links TRBV30 to TRBJ2-1; D is uncertain. The V gene lost 3 bases and the J gene lost 9 bases, with 9 bases spanning the gap. This CDR3 has 11 amino acids. Germline V CDR1 and CDR2: GTSNPN, SVGIG (reference sequence). The CDR3 sequence is CAWRGSSEQFF. The DNA for the CDR3 is TGTGCCTGGAGGGGCAGCAGTGAGCAGTTCTTC.

V and J are TRBV6-2 or TRBV6-3 and TRBJ2-7; D not certain. V lost 2 bases and J lost 4, with 3 bases in between. The CDR3 covers 11 residues. Germline CDR1 reads MNHEY; CDR2 reads SVGEGT. The CDR3 region is CASSYLYEQYF. CDR3 nucleotides: TGTGCCAGCAGTTACCTTTACGAGCAGTACTTC.

The rearrangement uses TRBV6-5 and TRBJ1-3, with 8 nucleotides matching TRBD1. The V gene end was trimmed by 4 bases and the J gene end by 4 bases; junction bases not matched to a gene: 3. Germline V lookup: CDR1 MNHEY, CDR2 SVGAGI. The CDR3 totals 14 residues. CDR3 sequence (DNA): TGTGCCAGCAGTTCGACAGGGGTCGGAAACACCATATATTTT. Its protein is CASSSTGVGNTIYF.

The rearrangement links TRBV15 to TRBJ2-1; D may be TRBD2 (6 bases). Germline lookup yields CDR1 LNHNV and CDR2 YYDKDF (reference sequence). Trimming shortened V by 5 bases and J by 0 bases, and 8 bases separated the two germline ends. The CDR3 has 14 amino acids. CDR3 in amino acids: CATSRRGSYNEQFF. The CDR3, as DNA: TGTGCCACCAGCCGGCGGGGCTCCTACAATGAGCAGTTCTTC.

The rearrangement joins TRBV29-1 to TRBJ2-1; perhaps TRBD2 as D (6 bases). The V gene lost 8 bases and the J gene lost 0 bases, with 17 bases spanning the gap. The germline V gene has CDR1 SQVTM and CDR2 ANQGSEA. There are 15 residues in the CDR3. The CDR3 spells CSLPRGLDSYNEQFF. The DNA of the CDR3 is TGCAGCCTCCCGCGGGGCTTGGACTCCTACAATGAGCAGTTCTTC.

The V gene is TRBV3-1 (or the pseudogene TRBV3-2), the J gene TRBJ1-2; TRBD1 matches 11 bases. Germline CDR1 is LGHDT and CDR2 is YNNKEL (reference sequence). This CDR3 is 17 amino acids long. J lost 2 bases, V lost 3 bases, and 8 bases had no gene match. DNA for the CDR3: TGTGCCAGCAGCCAGGATCCCCGGGACAGGGGGAACTATGGCTACACCTTC. Protein sequence: CASSQDPRDRGNYGYTF.

This clone was seen more than once but under ten times. The V gene is TRBV4-2, the J gene TRBJ2-1; TRBD2 matches 7 bases. The V gene end was trimmed by 1 base and the J gene end by 5 bases; junction bases not matched to a gene: 11. The CDR3 runs 17 residues. Germline lookup yields CDR1 LGHNA and CDR2 YNFKEQ. The CDR3 coding sequence is TGTGCCAGCAGCCAAGCTGCGGGAGAGGTAGGAAACAATGAGCAGTTCTTC. As protein: CASSQAAGEVGNNEQFF.

The chain joins TRBV12-3 or TRBV12-4 to TRBJ2-3; D unclear. This CDR3 is built from 12 residues. V lost 6 bases and J 2 bases, leaving 6 bases between the germline ends. CDR3 DNA sequence: TGTGCCAGCAGGCTAGACACAGATACGCAGTATTTT. Translated, it gives CASRLDTDTQYF.

This sequence joins TRBV27 and TRBJ2-2, with unresolved D. The CDR3 is made up of 11 amino acids. Trimming removed 4 bases from V and 8 bases from J, with 5 bases in between. Germline V gene lookup returns CDR1 MNHEY and CDR2 SMNVEV (reference sequence). CDR3 sequence reads: CASSSGGELFF. In DNA form, the CDR3 reads TGTGCCAGCAGTTCCGGTGGGGAGCTGTTTTTT.

The chain uses TRBV11-1 and TRBJ1-3, with D possibly matching TRBD1 (6 bases). V was trimmed by 8 bases and J by 0 bases, leaving 11 bases between them. The length of the CDR3 is 14 residues. Germline V gene lookup returns CDR1 SGHAT and CDR2 FQDESV (reference sequence). Here the CDR3 reads CASSDRYSGNTIYF. The CDR3 nucleotides read TGTGCCAGCTCCGACAGGTACTCTGGAAACACCATATATTTT.

V and J are TRBV5-1 and TRBJ2-3; TRBD1 matches at 8 bases. From germline, CDR1 is SGHRS and CDR2 YFSETQ. J was trimmed by 0 bases and V by 7 bases; bases with no gene match: 4. The CDR3 has 14 amino acids. CDR3 sequence reads: CASGQGPSTDTQYF. The CDR3 region has the DNA TGCGCCAGCGGACAGGGCCCTAGCACAGATACGCAGTATTTT. The full variable domain, with the rest looked up from reference TRBV5-1 and TRBJ2-3, is KAGVTQTPRYLIKTRGQQVTLSCSPISGHRSVSWYQQTPGQGLQFLFEYFSETQRNKGNFPGRFSGRQFSNSRSEMNVSTLELGDSALYLCASGQGPSTDTQYFGPGTRLTVL.

This clone came up once. V is TRBV5-4 and J is TRBJ2-7; 9 bases line up with TRBD2. CDR1 and CDR2 from the germline V gene are SGHNT and YYREEE (reference sequence). Trimming removed 3 bases from V and 2 bases from J; junction bases left unmatched: 6. CDR3 length: 15 amino acids. The CDR3 protein is CASSYGTSIAYEQYF. In DNA, the CDR3 is TGTGCCAGCAGCTACGGGACTAGCATAGCCTACGAGCAGTACTTC.

This rearrangement joins TRBV28 to TRBJ1-4, with a possible D match to TRBD1 (6 bases). The V and J ends lost 5 bases and 6 bases respectively, with 13 bases between them. The CDR3 loop spans 14 amino acids. Germline CDR1 is MDHEN and CDR2 is SYDVKM. The CDR3 DNA is TGTGCCAGCAGTCTCCAGGGGCTGGATGAAAAACTGTTTTTT. Its protein product is CASSLQGLDEKLFF.

This rearrangement joins TRBV2 to TRBJ1-1; 9 positions match TRBD1. J was trimmed by 4 bases and V by 6 bases; bases with no gene match: 9. The CDR3 sequence is 15 residues long. Germline V gene sequence: CDR1 SNHLY, CDR2 FYNNEI. The CDR3 sequence: CASSAGTGRPTEAFF. The DNA for the CDR3 is TGTGCCAGCAGCGCTGGGACAGGGCGCCCCACTGAAGCTTTCTTT.

This chain connects TRBV3-1 (or the pseudogene TRBV3-2) to TRBJ2-7; 9 bases fit TRBD2. The junction had 6 bases not matched to a gene; V was cut back by 3 bases and J by 6 bases. This CDR3 spans 14 amino acids. The germline V gene has CDR1 LGHDT and CDR2 YNNKEL (reference sequence). CDR3 nucleotide sequence: TGTGCCAGCAGCCAGCGGCGGGAGGGAGCCGAGCAGTACTTC. It translates to CASSQRREGAEQYF.

This clone was detected once. The genes are TRBV30 and TRBJ2-5; D perhaps matches TRBD2 (7 bases). CDR1 and CDR2 from the germline V gene are GTSNPN and SVGIG (reference sequence). V dropped 7 bases and J dropped 4 bases, with 19 bases sitting between them. The CDR3 spans 14 residues. In DNA form, the CDR3 reads TGTGCCTTCACTAGGGGGGCGGGAGCAGAGACCCAGTACTTC. Translated: CAFTRGAGAETQYF.